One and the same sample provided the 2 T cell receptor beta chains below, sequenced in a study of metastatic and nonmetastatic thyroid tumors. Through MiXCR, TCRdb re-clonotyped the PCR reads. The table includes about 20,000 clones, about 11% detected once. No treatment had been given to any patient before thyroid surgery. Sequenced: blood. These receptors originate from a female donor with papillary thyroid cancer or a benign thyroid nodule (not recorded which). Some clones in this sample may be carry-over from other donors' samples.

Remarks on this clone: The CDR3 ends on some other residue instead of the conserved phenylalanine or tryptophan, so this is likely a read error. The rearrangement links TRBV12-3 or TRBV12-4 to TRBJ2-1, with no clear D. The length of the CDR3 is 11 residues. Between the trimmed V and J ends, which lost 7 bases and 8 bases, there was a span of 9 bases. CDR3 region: CASTSSYEQFL. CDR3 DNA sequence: TGTGCCAGCACCTCATCCTATGAGCAGTTCTTA.

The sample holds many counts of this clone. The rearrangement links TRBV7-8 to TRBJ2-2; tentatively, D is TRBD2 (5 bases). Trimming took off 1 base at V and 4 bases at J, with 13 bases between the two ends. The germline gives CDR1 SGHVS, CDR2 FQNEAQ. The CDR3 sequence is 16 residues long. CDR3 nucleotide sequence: TGTGCCAGCAGCTTAGTCGGCGGGTTCCGCACCGGGGAGCTGTTTTTT. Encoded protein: CASSLVGGFRTGELFF.